This T cell receptor beta chain was sequenced during a study of blood T cell repertoires in COVID-19. Study details: COVID-19 samples from acute and convalescent phases originated in the United States, Italy and Spain. PBMCs, B-cell-depleted T cells, or T cells were the source of the cDNA or gDNA that made up the material.

In the original processing: It was from reference gene primer amplification that nucleated cell counts were estimated. Data came from immunoSEQ multiplex PCR; TCRdb stores just in-frame clones and leaves some out. The DNA was the basis for D and trimming; V, J and clone size are from that table. The sample includes tens of thousands of clones, approximately 84% of them seen just once. The CDR3 sequence is 13 residues long. Germline V gene data show CDR1 as PRHDT and CDR2 as FYEKMQ (reference sequence). Deletions cut 5 bases from V and 7 bases from J, with 15 bases between. Sequenced sample: peripheral blood. This rearrangement joins TRBV13 to TRBJ2-7; possible D gene TRBD1, 6 bases. The TCR sequence derives from a man in his 70s with acute or convalescent COVID-19. The CDR3 region has the DNA TGTGCCAGCAGCCCCCGACAGGCTTTAGAGCAGTACTTC. Its translation: CASSPRQALEQYF.